The clone carrying this TCR beta chain was found a few times. This CDR3 spans 15 amino acids. Trimming removed 8 bases at V and 7 bases at J, with 21 bases between. Germline CDR1 is SNHLY and CDR2 is FYNNEI. TCRdb's table, derived via immunoSEQ multiplex PCR, lists solely in-frame clones and lacks some. Among some 150,000 clones listed, about 79% were seen once. The data are from a study of blood T cell repertoires in COVID-19. In the study overall: PBMCs, B-cell-depleted T cells, or T cells provided the cDNA or gDNA that made up the material.

The V call is TRBV2, the J call TRBJ2-4; a possible D gene is TRBD1 (5 bases). This TCR was sampled from a woman aged 60-75 years with acute or convalescent COVID-19. Sample: peripheral blood. The CDR3 nucleotides are TGTGCCAGCTCGAAGGAGTGGACATCTGGGAACATTCAGTACTTC. It yields the protein CASSKEWTSGNIQYF.